A single sample is the source of the 30 T cell receptor beta chains below, sequenced in a study of T cells in Graves' hyperthyroidism and ophthalmopathy. Regions amplified from RNA transcripts were the TCR beta CDR3 regions. In the first-round RT-PCR of the TCR CDR3, the HTBI primer set was used. Each CDR3 protein is one row after TCRdb ran MiXCR on the multiplex PCR reads. The sample carries 250,000 to 300,000 distinct CDR3 sequences, approximately 19% recorded once. Sequencing was performed on blood. Every receptor here comes from a man in his fifties or sixties with Graves' ophthalmopathy.

The chain links TRBV19 to TRBJ2-1, with TRBD2 identical over 7 bases. CDR3 size: 15 residues. Germline V gene data show CDR1 as LNHDA and CDR2 as SQIVND (reference sequence). With V trimmed by 1 base and J by 10 bases, 10 bases remained unmatched. CDR3 bases: TGTGCCAGTAGTATAGGCGGGAGTGGCTTTGGAGAGCAGTTCTTC. Translation gives CASSIGGSGFGEQFF.

Concerning this clonotype: This may stem from a read error, because a much larger clone lies one nucleotide away. Since no conserved phenylalanine or tryptophan closes the CDR3, a read error is the likely cause. This chain joins TRBV30 and TRBJ1-1; tentative D call: TRBD1 (5 bases). CDR1 is GTSNPN and CDR2 is SVGIG in the germline V gene (reference sequence). The ends were cut back, 2 bases at V and 5 bases at J, with 12 bases in the middle. This CDR3 has 13 amino acids. The CDR3 DNA sequence: TGTGCCTGGAGTCCACAGGCATCTACTGAAGCTTTCCTT. Protein sequence: CAWSPQASTEAFL.

This clonotype was observed many times. The V call is TRBV12-3 or TRBV12-4, the J call TRBJ2-7, with 7 bases fitting TRBD1. Trimming cost V 3 bases and J 4 bases; bases outside gene matches: 6. This CDR3 region has 14 residues. Written as DNA, the CDR3 is TGTGCCAGCAGTTTCACAGGGGAAGTATACGAGCAGTACTTC. Translated, it gives CASSFTGEVYEQYF.

V usage is TRBV10-3 and J usage is TRBJ2-1; D possibly corresponds to TRBD2 (6 bases). From germline, CDR1 is ENHRY and CDR2 SYGVKD. CDR3 length: 15 residues. Trimming took off 3 bases at V and 3 bases at J, with 12 bases between the two ends. Here the CDR3 DNA reads TGTGCCATCAGTGAATCCGGACTAAGCTACAATGAGCAGTTCTTC. The encoded protein is CAISESGLSYNEQFF.

This clonotype was seen at least ten times. This sequence joins TRBV7-3 and TRBJ2-7, with D tentatively TRBD2 (5 bases). The germline V gene encodes CDR1 SGHTA and CDR2 FQGTGA. Between the trimmed V and J ends, which lost 2 bases and 4 bases, there was a span of 15 bases. The CDR3 totals 15 residues. CDR3 amino acids: CASSLYRGSQYEQYF. For the CDR3, the DNA is TGTGCCAGCAGCTTATATCGGGGTTCACAATACGAGCAGTACTTC.

The genes are TRBV18 and TRBJ1-6; D remains unclear. Germline V CDR1 and CDR2: KGHSH, LQKENI. This CDR3 spans 17 amino acids. V dropped 2 bases and J dropped 0 bases, with 11 bases sitting between them. CDR3 in amino acids: CASSPGFGRSYNSPLHF. The CDR3 DNA is TGTGCCAGCTCACCAGGGTTCGGACGCTCCTATAATTCACCCCTCCACTTT. The full variable domain, with the rest looked up from reference TRBV18 and TRBJ1-6, is NAGVMQNPRHLVRRRGQEARLRCSPMKGHSHVYWYRQLPEEGLKFMVYLQKENIIDESGMPKERFSAEFPKEGPSILRIQQVVRGDSAAYFCASSPGFGRSYNSPLHFGNGTRLTVT.

This clonotype was detected ten times or more. The V gene is TRBV5-1, the J gene TRBJ2-1; 8 bases are a match to TRBD2. The CDR3 runs 14 residues. V lost 0 bases, J lost 13 bases, and 9 bases stayed unmatched. Germline loops: CDR1 SGHRS, CDR2 YFSETQ. CDR3 amino acids: CASSLEAGGSPQFF. Here the CDR3 DNA reads TGCGCCAGCAGCTTGGAGGCGGGAGGATCCCCCCAGTTCTTC. Full variable domain (outside the CDR3, taken from reference TRBV5-1 and TRBJ2-1): KAGVTQTPRYLIKTRGQQVTLSCSPISGHRSVSWYQQTPGQGLQFLFEYFSETQRNKGNFPGRFSGRQFSNSRSEMNVSTLELGDSALYLCASSLEAGGSPQFFGPGTRLTVL.

This clonotype has ten or more counts. The rearrangement uses TRBV4-2 and TRBJ2-7; D is unclear. Looked up from germline, CDR1 is LGHNA and CDR2 is YNFKEQ. The CDR3 runs to 12 residues. Trimming pared 3 bases from V and 0 bases from J, leaving 3 bases between. The CDR3 is CASSHDSYEQYF. CDR3 sequence (DNA): TGTGCCAGCAGCCATGACTCCTACGAGCAGTACTTC.

This clonotype was seen at least ten times. The chain combines TRBV3-1 with TRBJ2-5; D unclear. Germline V CDR1 and CDR2: LGHDT, YNNKEL (reference sequence). Trimming removed 6 bases from V and 5 bases from J, with 16 bases in between. The CDR3 runs to 14 residues. DNA for the CDR3: TGTGCCAGCAGTCCCTTCGCGGTCCGGGAGACCCAGTACTTC. Protein sequence: CASSPFAVRETQYF.

Details on this clonotype: A read error may explain this, as a much larger clone is one base away. The rearrangement uses TRBV7-2 and TRBJ2-2; maybe TRBD2 (6 bases). Germline V gene lookup returns CDR1 SGHTA and CDR2 FQGNSA. The CDR3 has 17 amino acids. The V gene lost 1 base and the J gene lost 3 bases, with 15 bases spanning the gap. The CDR3 DNA sequence: TGTGCCAGCAGCTTAGATCTCGGGAGTGGTCACACCGGGGAGCTGTTTTTT. Translated: CASSLDLGSGHTGELFF.

This clonotype came up a few times. The rearrangement uses TRBV15 and TRBJ2-1, with D unresolved. The CDR3 extends over 16 amino acids. Per germline, CDR1 LNHNV and CDR2 YYDKDF (reference sequence). Trimming removed 5 bases at V and 5 bases at J, with 19 bases between. The CDR3 is CATSSRLNTQNNEQFF. The CDR3 coding sequence is TGTGCCACCAGCTCCCGGCTTAACACCCAAAACAATGAGCAGTTCTTC.

On this clonotype itself: Its ends do not fully match the called genes, so a read error is possible. The chain carries TRBV20-1 and TRBJ1-3, with a possible D match to TRBD1 (5 bases). Germline V CDR1 and CDR2: DFQATT, SNEGSKA (reference sequence). This CDR3 has 15 amino acids. Written as DNA, the CDR3 is TGCAGTGCTAGAGCTCCGGGGGTAATTGGATACACCATATATTTT. Protein product: CSARAPGVIGYTIYF.

This clonotype was observed a handful of times. The CDR3 spells CASSPGLAGGKETQYF. CDR3 DNA: TGCGCCAGCAGCCCCGGACTAGCGGGAGGGAAAGAGACCCAGTACTTC. The V and J genes are TRBV5-1 and TRBJ2-5; 15 nucleotides match TRBD2. Germline V lookup: CDR1 SGHRS, CDR2 YFSETQ. Germline trimming cut 4 bases from V and 3 bases from J; bases unmatched to any gene: 4. The CDR3 is 16 residues long.

This clonotype was recorded many times. This sequence joins TRBV30 and TRBJ2-1; 7 bases are shared with TRBD1. In germline, CDR1 is GTSNPN, CDR2 SVGIG (reference sequence). The CDR3 is 15 residues long. The trim removed 2 bases at V and 3 bases at J, leaving 7 bases unmatched. In DNA form, the CDR3 reads TGTGCCTGGAGTTTATCGGGACAGAACTACAATGAGCAGTTCTTC. Translating gives CAWSLSGQNYNEQFF.

Points on this clonotype: A read error may explain this, as a much larger clone is one base away. This chain connects TRBV15 to TRBJ2-3, with 11 bases fitting TRBD2. Germline V gene data show CDR1 as LNHNV and CDR2 as YYDKDF (reference sequence). Trimming at V came to 8 bases and at J to 2 bases, leaving 6 bases not matched to a gene. The CDR3 extends over 15 amino acids. CDR3 sequence: CATSGLAEPTDTQYF. The CDR3 DNA reads as TGTGCCACCTCGGGACTAGCGGAACCCACAGATACGCAGTATTTT.

This clonotype was found many times. The V gene is TRBV12-3 or TRBV12-4, the J gene TRBJ2-5; 7 positions agree with TRBD2. There are 14 residues in the CDR3. J was trimmed by 5 bases and V by 1 base; bases with no gene match: 4. This chain's CDR3 is CASSLEVGGETQYF. As DNA, the CDR3 is TGTGCCAGCAGTTTAGAGGTGGGAGGGGAGACCCAGTACTTC.

Ten or more counts support this clonotype. This rearrangement joins TRBV28 to TRBJ2-3; TRBD2 aligns across 10 bases. Germline V gives CDR1 MDHEN, CDR2 SYDVKM. J lost 2 bases, V lost 5 bases, and 16 bases had no gene match. This CDR3 is 19 amino acids long. CDR3 sequence: CASSQIPGLAALLTDTQYF. The CDR3 nucleotides are TGTGCCAGCAGTCAAATCCCCGGACTAGCGGCGCTCCTCACAGATACGCAGTATTTT.

The CDR3 coding sequence is TGTGCCAGCAGTCCACACGGACAGGGCAAAAACATTCAGTACTTC. This sequence encodes CASSPHGQGKNIQYF. The chain has TRBV6-2 or TRBV6-3 and TRBJ2-4; TRBD1 matches 8 bases. This CDR3 contains 15 residues. With 5 bases clipped from V and 3 bases from J, the junction kept 6 bases outside the gene matches. Germline CDR1 reads MNHEY; CDR2 reads SVGEGT.

Ten or more counts support this clonotype. The chain carries TRBV28 and TRBJ1-5, with 8 bases fitting TRBD1. Losses at the gene ends were 8 bases for V and 5 bases for J; bases not matched to a gene: 11. This CDR3 region has 15 residues. Germline V CDR1 and CDR2: MDHEN, SYDVKM. The CDR3 here is CASRLGGQGYQPQHF. The CDR3 nucleotides read TGTGCCAGCCGGCTGGGAGGACAGGGCTATCAGCCCCAGCATTTT.

This clonotype was seen repeatedly, ten times or more. The chain links TRBV7-2 to TRBJ2-3, with TRBD1 as a possible D gene (6 bases). This CDR3 spans 16 amino acids. V was clipped by 4 bases and J by 0 bases, with 14 bases between them. Germline CDR1 reads SGHTA; CDR2 reads FQGNSA. The CDR3 region is CASSSHREFSTDTQYF. In nucleotides, the CDR3 is TGTGCCAGCAGCTCTCACAGGGAGTTCAGCACAGATACGCAGTATTTT.

This clonotype was seen repeatedly, ten times or more. The junction does not match germline at one end; this may be a read error. The chain uses TRBV5-1 and TRBJ2-1, with 13 bases lining up with TRBD2. The CDR3 loop spans 14 amino acids. Germline values: CDR1 SGHRS, CDR2 YFSETQ. Here the CDR3 DNA reads TGTGCCAGCAGTGCGGGACTAGCGGGGAATGAGCAGTTCTTC. It translates to CASSAGLAGNEQFF.

The gene calls are TRBV19 and TRBJ1-1; TRBD1 might be the D (6 bases). Trimming shortened V by 5 bases and J by 5 bases, and 12 bases separated the two germline ends. The CDR3 sequence is 13 residues long. CDR1 is LNHDA, CDR2 SQIVND, per germline (reference sequence). CDR3 loop: CASSLGQRTEAFF. The CDR3, as DNA: TGTGCCAGTAGTCTGGGACAAAGAACTGAAGCTTTCTTT. Filled out from reference TRBV19 and TRBJ1-1, the complete variable domain reads DGGITQSPKYLFRKEGQNVTLSCEQNLNHDAMYWYRQDPGQGLRLIYYSQIVNDFQKGDIAEGYSVSREKKESFPLTVTSAQKNPTAFYLCASSLGQRTEAFFGQGTRLTVV.

The chain links TRBV19 to TRBJ2-2, with D possibly called TRBD1 or TRBD2 (5 bases each). CDR1 and CDR2 (germline): LNHDA, SQIVND (reference sequence). The V gene lost 7 bases and the J gene lost 6 bases, with 15 bases spanning the gap. This CDR3 is 14 amino acids long. The DNA for the CDR3 is TGTGCCAGTAAGATGGGAACGGGGCCCGGGGAGCTGTTTTTT. Translated, it gives CASKMGTGPGELFF.

Ten or more counts support this clonotype. The chain couples TRBV6-4 to TRBJ2-7, with unresolved D. Trimming shortened V by 6 bases and J by 4 bases, and 10 bases separated the two germline ends. Looked up from germline, CDR1 is MRHNA and CDR2 is SNTAGT. There are 12 residues in the CDR3. The CDR3 sequence: CASRYLGYEQYF. The DNA of the CDR3 is TGTGCCAGCAGATATTTGGGTTACGAGCAGTACTTC.

This clonotype appeared many times. The chain carries TRBV14 and TRBJ1-1, with D possibly TRBD1 on 5 matching bases. The CDR3 covers 13 residues. From germline, CDR1 is SGHDN and CDR2 FVKESK. The ends were cut back, 2 bases at V and 1 base at J, with 5 bases in the middle. For the CDR3, the DNA is TGTGCCAGCAGCCAACAGGGGAACACTGAAGCTTTCTTT. Translation gives CASSQQGNTEAFF.

The table lists this clonotype with a few counts. The chain couples TRBV28 to TRBJ2-3; 8 nucleotides align to TRBD2. The CDR3 covers 14 residues. Germline CDR1 is MDHEN and CDR2 is SYDVKM. Germline trimming cut 11 bases from V and 5 bases from J; bases unmatched to any gene: 12. The CDR3 DNA reads TGTGCCGAAGACGTCGGCGGGAGGAAAGATACGCAGTATTTT. It codes for CAEDVGGRKDTQYF.

This clonotype was picked up a small number of times. The chain has TRBV29-1 and TRBJ2-7; the D gene is possibly TRBD2 (5 bases). Trimming cost V 2 bases and J 6 bases, with 14 bases left between them. The CDR3 covers 13 residues. The germline V gene encodes CDR1 SQVTM and CDR2 ANQGSEA. The chain's CDR3 is CSVETRVMGEQYF. The CDR3 DNA reads TGCAGCGTTGAAACTAGGGTGATGGGCGAGCAGTACTTC.

The table lists this clonotype with many counts. The chain recombines TRBV30 with TRBJ2-5, with 7 bases identical to TRBD2. The V gene end was trimmed by 3 bases and the J gene end by 2 bases; junction bases not matched to a gene: 9. The CDR3 contains 15 residues. Germline loops: CDR1 GTSNPN, CDR2 SVGIG (reference sequence). The CDR3 sequence is CAWRRDSGPQETQYF. The CDR3 bases are TGTGCCTGGAGACGGGATAGCGGGCCTCAAGAGACCCAGTACTTC.

As to this clonotype: Being one base from a much bigger clone, this may be a read error. V gene TRBV6-1 combines with J gene TRBJ2-5; 11 nucleotides match TRBD1. The CDR3 runs 16 residues. The germline V gene has CDR1 MNHNS and CDR2 SASEGT. This chain's CDR3 is CASSQDRGLTQENQYF. DNA for the CDR3: TGTGCCAGCAGTCAGGACAGGGGGCTGACCCAAGAGAACCAGTACTTC.

V gene TRBV6-1 combines with J gene TRBJ2-1; TRBD1 aligns across 9 bases. The length of the CDR3 is 15 residues. J gave up 8 bases and V 7 bases, and 12 bases lay outside the gene matches. The V gene's germline CDR1 is MNHNS and CDR2 SASEGT. The DNA of the CDR3 is TGTGCCAGCACACCCGTAGGACAGGGGTTGGATGAGCAGTTCTTC. It is translated as CASTPVGQGLDEQFF.